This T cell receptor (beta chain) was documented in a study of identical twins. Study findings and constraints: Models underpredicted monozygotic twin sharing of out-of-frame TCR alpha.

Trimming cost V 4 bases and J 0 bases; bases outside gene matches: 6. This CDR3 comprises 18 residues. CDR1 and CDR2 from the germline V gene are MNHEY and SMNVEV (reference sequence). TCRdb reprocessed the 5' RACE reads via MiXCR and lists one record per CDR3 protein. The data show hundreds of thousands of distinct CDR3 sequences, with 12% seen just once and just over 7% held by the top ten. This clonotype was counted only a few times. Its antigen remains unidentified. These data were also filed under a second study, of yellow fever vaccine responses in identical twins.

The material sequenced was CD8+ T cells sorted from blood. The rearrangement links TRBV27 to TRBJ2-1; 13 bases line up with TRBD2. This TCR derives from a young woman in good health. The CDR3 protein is CASSSLTSGGASYNEQFF. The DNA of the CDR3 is TGTGCCAGCAGTTCCCTCACTAGCGGGGGGGCCTCCTACAATGAGCAGTTCTTC.